The entry below describes one TCR beta chain. The antigen is undetermined. This entry belongs to a study of T-cell reconstitution after alpha-beta-depleted transplantation in children. V lost 7 bases to trimming and J lost 0 bases; unmatched junction nucleotides: 8. Germline V gives CDR1 SGHRS, CDR2 YFSETQ. The CDR3 has 15 amino acids. General study results and limits: Several hundred expanded graft clones reportedly were the source of alpha-beta T cells about two months after transplant. TCRbeta diversity was high at day 60 in some patients (a result of surviving recipient T cells and thymic progenitors).

The authors prepared the TCRbeta library with unique molecular identifiers. MiXCR, run by TCRdb on the PCR reads, gives a single entry per CDR3 protein. The sample includes 300,000 or so distinct CDR3 sequences, around 25% of them seen just once. The source material was PBMCs, mostly from graft donor cells, sampled 180 days after TCRalphabeta/CD19-depleted stem cell transplant. The chain links TRBV5-1 to TRBJ1-1, with 8 bases that match TRBD1. The clonotype originates from a male patient under 18 who had a stem cell transplant for acute lymphoblastic leukemia, so the T cells may come from the graft donor. CDR3 in amino acids: CASRQTGAMNTEAFF. In DNA form, the CDR3 reads TGCGCCAGCCGCCAGACAGGGGCCATGAACACTGAAGCTTTCTTT.